This T cell receptor (beta chain) was observed in a study of T cells in localized non-small cell lung cancer. The germline V gene encodes CDR1 DFQATT and CDR2 SNEGSKA (reference sequence). There are 11 residues in the CDR3. In this sample, this clone turned up a few times. The target antigen is unknown. One end of the junction does not line up with germline, which may come from a read error. Overall study findings and caveats: Heterogeneity within the tumor remains possible, as just one region underwent sequencing.

Libraries were prepared by immunoSEQ multiplex PCR; TCRdb keeps only in-frame clonotypes and omits some of them. The sample consists of around 35,000 clones, 85% to 95% of them appearing once. The input for sequencing was peripheral blood, taken before any cancer treatment. This sequence was found in a female donor over 55 with stage I lung adenocarcinoma. The rearrangement joins TRBV20-1 to TRBJ1-4, with 7 bases that match TRBD1. The DNA of the CDR3 is TGCAGTGCTGACAGGGAAGGCACTCAGAGTTTT. This translates into CSADREGTQSF.